These 10 T cell receptor beta chains were all obtained from the same sample, sequenced in a study of shared clonotypes between healthy human individuals. The data were produced by immunoSEQ multiplex PCR, yet TCRdb's version contains in-frame clones alone and is incomplete. The sample has approximately 95,000 clones; 67% are singletons. Input material: memory CD8+ T cells sorted from blood. As to subset: CD45RO+ cells pooled with CCR7-negative TemRA cells. The receptors here all came from a man under 40 in good health.

This clone was observed once. The same CDR3 is also encoded by other DNA sequences in this sample. V and J are TRBV28 and TRBJ2-7; D call uncertain. The germline V gene encodes CDR1 MDHEN and CDR2 SYDVKM. The CDR3 spans 11 residues. V was cut by 5 bases and J by 3 bases, with 5 bases left in between. CDR3 coding DNA: TGTGCCAGCAGTGGGGTCTACGAGCAGTACTTC. Encoded protein: CASSGVYEQYF.

The genes are TRBV5-1 and TRBJ2-6, with TRBD1 matching 8 bases. Per germline, CDR1 SGHRS and CDR2 YFSETQ. V lost 5 bases and J lost 0; bases outside the gene matches: 7. The length of the CDR3 is 17 residues. CDR3 nucleotide sequence: TGCGCCAGCAGATTCGGGACAGGAATCTCTGGGGCCAACGTCCTGACTTTC. This gives the protein CASRFGTGISGANVLTF.

V usage is TRBV18 and J usage is TRBJ2-7; D is unresolved. The CDR3 length is 13 residues. Germline CDR1 is KGHSH and CDR2 is LQKENI. Trimming pared 5 bases from V and 2 bases from J, leaving 10 bases between. CDR3 in amino acids: CASSVSETYEQYF. Written as DNA, the CDR3 is TGTGCCAGCTCAGTTTCAGAGACCTACGAGCAGTACTTC. The full variable domain, completed using reference TRBV18 and TRBJ2-7, is NAGVMQNPRHLVRRRGQEARLRCSPMKGHSHVYWYRQLPEEGLKFMVYLQKENIIDESGMPKERFSAEFPKEGPSILRIQQVVRGDSAAYFCASSVSETYEQYFGPGTRLTVT.

This clone has more than one count but fewer than ten. The chain combines TRBV5-5 with TRBJ1-5, with D possibly TRBD1 on 5 matching bases. The CDR3 runs to 14 residues. Trimming stripped 0 bases from V and 5 bases from J, with 9 bases between. Germline CDR1 reads SGHKS; CDR2 reads YYEKEE (reference sequence). For the CDR3, the DNA is TGTGCCAGCAGCTTGGAGGGGACTTATCAGCCCCAGCATTTT. Translating gives CASSLEGTYQPQHF. The entire variable domain, with the rest obtained from reference TRBV5-5 and TRBJ1-5, is as follows: DAGVTQSPTHLIKTRGQQVTLRCSPISGHKSVSWYQQVLGQGPQFIFQYYEKEERGRGNFPDRFSARQFPNYSSELNVNALLLGDSALYLCASSLEGTYQPQHFGDGTRLSIL.

V gene TRBV4-2 combines with J gene TRBJ2-5; 7 positions agree with TRBD2. Germline assignment: CDR1 LGHNA and CDR2 YNFKEQ. The junction had 3 bases not matched to a gene; V was cut back by 4 bases and J by 1 base. CDR3 length equals 14 residues. CDR3 amino acids: CASSPGGTQETQYF. The CDR3 coding sequence is TGTGCCAGCAGCCCCGGGGGGACCCAAGAGACCCAGTACTTC.

This chain uses TRBV11-2 with TRBJ1-1; D perhaps matches TRBD1 (5 bases). The CDR3 totals 12 residues. V was pared by 0 bases and J by 8 bases, with 7 bases between. Germline CDR1 and CDR2: SGHAT and FQNNGV. CDR3: CASSLDRQEAFF. The DNA of the CDR3 is TGTGCCAGCAGCTTAGATCGACAGGAAGCTTTCTTT.

This clone is a singleton in its sample. This chain links TRBV7-9 with TRBJ2-7, with 8 nucleotides matching TRBD1. V shed 5 bases, J shed 4 bases, and the junction held 10 bases outside the gene matches. This CDR3 region has 15 residues. CDR1 and CDR2 (germline): SEHNR, FQNEAQ (reference sequence). CDR3 protein: CASSPGTGKEYEQYF. The CDR3 DNA is TGTGCCAGCAGCCCGGGGACAGGAAAAGAGTACGAGCAGTACTTC.

The chain has TRBV5-1 and TRBJ2-3, with D perhaps matching TRBD1 or TRBD2 (5 bases each). CDR3 length: 16 residues. V lost 0 bases and J 0 bases, leaving 11 bases between the germline ends. Germline CDR1 is SGHRS and CDR2 is YFSETQ. The CDR3 reads CASSLGGGDSTDTQYF. The CDR3 DNA reads TGCGCCAGCAGCTTGGGTGGGGGAGATAGCACAGATACGCAGTATTTT.

The V gene is TRBV11-2, the J gene TRBJ2-3, with TRBD2 identical over 9 bases. The junction had 6 bases not matched to a gene; V was cut back by 8 bases and J by 0 bases. Germline V CDR1 and CDR2: SGHAT, FQNNGV. CDR3 length: 15 residues. The CDR3 DNA reads TGTGCCAGCGAGAGGGCGGGAGGGAGCACAGATACGCAGTATTTT. Protein product: CASERAGGSTDTQYF.

This clone was seen only a few times. The rearrangement joins TRBV7-2 to TRBJ1-5, with a possible D match to TRBD1 (5 bases). This CDR3 comprises 13 residues. Trimming shortened V by 5 bases and J by 6 bases, and 11 bases separated the two germline ends. CDR1 is SGHTA and CDR2 is FQGNSA in the germline V gene. This CDR3 reads CASSHDRVQPQHF. The CDR3 nucleotides read TGTGCCAGCAGCCACGACAGAGTTCAGCCCCAGCATTTT.